This TCR beta chain was sequenced during a study of CD8 T cells in Susac syndrome. RNA, at about 0.45 to 1 ug, was reverse transcribed with random hexamers. TCRdb reprocessed the immunoSEQ multiplex PCR reads with MiXCR, giving one entry per CDR3 protein. The sample contains 95,000 to 150,000 distinct CDR3 sequences, around 94% of which appear only once. With 3 bases removed from V and 0 bases from J, the gap between germline ends came to 6 bases. Germline V CDR1 and CDR2: DFQATT, SNEGSKA (reference sequence). The CDR3 length is 12 residues. The specimen was CD8+ T cells from PBMCs. The chain carries TRBV20-1 and TRBJ2-7; unclear D gene. The clonotype comes from a human donor with Susac syndrome. The CDR3 DNA sequence: TGCAGTGCTAGGTATAGCTCCTACGAGCAGTACTTC. Its protein is CSARYSSYEQYF.